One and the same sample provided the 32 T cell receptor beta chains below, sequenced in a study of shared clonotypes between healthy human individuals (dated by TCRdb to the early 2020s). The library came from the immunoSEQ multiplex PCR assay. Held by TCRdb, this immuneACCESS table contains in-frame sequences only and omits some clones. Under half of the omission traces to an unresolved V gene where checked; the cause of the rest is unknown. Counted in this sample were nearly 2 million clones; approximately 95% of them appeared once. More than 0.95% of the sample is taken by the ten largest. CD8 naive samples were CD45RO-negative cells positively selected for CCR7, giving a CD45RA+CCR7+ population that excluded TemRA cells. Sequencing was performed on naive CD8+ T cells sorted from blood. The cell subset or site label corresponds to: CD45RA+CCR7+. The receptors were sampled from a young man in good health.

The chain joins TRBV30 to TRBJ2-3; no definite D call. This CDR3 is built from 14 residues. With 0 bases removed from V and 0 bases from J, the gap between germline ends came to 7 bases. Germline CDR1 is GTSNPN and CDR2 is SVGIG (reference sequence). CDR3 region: CAWSVVMSTDTQYF. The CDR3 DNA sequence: TGTGCCTGGAGTGTAGTGATGAGCACAGATACGCAGTATTTT.

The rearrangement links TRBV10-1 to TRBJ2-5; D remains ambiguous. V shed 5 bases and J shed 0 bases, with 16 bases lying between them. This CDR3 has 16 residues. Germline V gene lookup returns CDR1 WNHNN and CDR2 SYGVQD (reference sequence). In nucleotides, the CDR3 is TGCGCCAGCAGTACGCCTGGGCCGCGGTACCAAGAGACCCAGTACTTC. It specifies CASSTPGPRYQETQYF.

The CDR3 spells CASSLSLLQGSSYNEQFF. Written as DNA, the CDR3 is TGTGCCAGCAGTTTATCGCTCTTGCAGGGTTCATCCTACAATGAGCAGTTCTTC. The gene calls are TRBV28 and TRBJ2-1; tentatively, D is TRBD1 (5 bases). Between the trimmed V and J ends, which lost 1 base and 1 base, there was a span of 17 bases. Germline CDR1 is MDHEN and CDR2 is SYDVKM. The CDR3 has 18 amino acids.

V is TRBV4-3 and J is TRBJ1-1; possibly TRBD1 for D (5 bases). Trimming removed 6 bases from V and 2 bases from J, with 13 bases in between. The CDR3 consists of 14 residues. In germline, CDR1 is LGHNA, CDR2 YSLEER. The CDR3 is CASSLGGTNTEAFF. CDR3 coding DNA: TGCGCCAGCAGTCTGGGGGGGACCAACACTGAAGCTTTCTTT.

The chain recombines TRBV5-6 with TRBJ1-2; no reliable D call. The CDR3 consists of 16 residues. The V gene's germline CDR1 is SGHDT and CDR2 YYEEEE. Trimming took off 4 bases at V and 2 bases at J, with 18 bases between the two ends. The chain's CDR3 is CASSAPGYEGNYGYTF. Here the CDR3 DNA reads TGTGCCAGCAGCGCGCCCGGATACGAAGGGAACTATGGCTACACCTTC.

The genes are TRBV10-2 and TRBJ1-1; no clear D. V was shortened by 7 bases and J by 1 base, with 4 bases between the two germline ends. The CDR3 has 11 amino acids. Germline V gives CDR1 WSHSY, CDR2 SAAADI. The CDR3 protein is CASNGNTEAFF. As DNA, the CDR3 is TGCGCCAGCAATGGGAACACTGAAGCTTTCTTT.

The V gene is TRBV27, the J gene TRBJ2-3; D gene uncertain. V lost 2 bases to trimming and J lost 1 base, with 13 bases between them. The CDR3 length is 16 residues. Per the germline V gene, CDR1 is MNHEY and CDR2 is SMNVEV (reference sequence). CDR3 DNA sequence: TGTGCCAGCAGTTTAATTCTTGGGGAACGCACAGATACGCAGTATTTT. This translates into CASSLILGERTDTQYF.

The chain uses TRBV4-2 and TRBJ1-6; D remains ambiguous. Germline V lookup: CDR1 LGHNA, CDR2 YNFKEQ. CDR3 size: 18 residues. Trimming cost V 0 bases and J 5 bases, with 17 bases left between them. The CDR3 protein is CASSQEGPDGEHNSPLHF. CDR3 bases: TGTGCCAGCAGCCAAGAAGGACCGGACGGAGAACATAATTCACCCCTCCACTTT.

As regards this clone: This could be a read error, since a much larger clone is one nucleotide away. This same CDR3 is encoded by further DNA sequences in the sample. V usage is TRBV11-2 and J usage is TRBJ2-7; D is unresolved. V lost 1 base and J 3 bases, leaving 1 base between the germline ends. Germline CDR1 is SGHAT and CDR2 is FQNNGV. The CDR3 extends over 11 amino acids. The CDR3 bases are TGTGCCAGCAGCTTAGTCTACGAGCAGTACTTC. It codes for CASSLVYEQYF.

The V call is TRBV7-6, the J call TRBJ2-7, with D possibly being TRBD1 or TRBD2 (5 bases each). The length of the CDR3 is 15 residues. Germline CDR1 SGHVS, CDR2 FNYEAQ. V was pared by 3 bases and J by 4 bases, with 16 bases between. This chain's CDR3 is CASSFGSPGGYEQYF. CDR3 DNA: TGTGCCAGCAGCTTCGGCAGTCCTGGGGGTTACGAGCAGTACTTC.

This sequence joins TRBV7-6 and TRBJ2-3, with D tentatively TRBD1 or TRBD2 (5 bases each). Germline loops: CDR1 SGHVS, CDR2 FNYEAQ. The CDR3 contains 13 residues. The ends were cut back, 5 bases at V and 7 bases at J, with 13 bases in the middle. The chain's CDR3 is CASSPLGVNTQYF. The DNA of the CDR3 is TGTGCCAGCAGCCCCCTGGGGGTAAATACGCAGTATTTT.

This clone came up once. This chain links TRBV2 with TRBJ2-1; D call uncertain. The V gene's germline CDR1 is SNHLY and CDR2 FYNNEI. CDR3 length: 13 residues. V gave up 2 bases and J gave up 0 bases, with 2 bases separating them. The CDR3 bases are TGTGCCAGCAGTGAACCCTCCTACAATGAGCAGTTCTTC. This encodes CASSEPSYNEQFF.

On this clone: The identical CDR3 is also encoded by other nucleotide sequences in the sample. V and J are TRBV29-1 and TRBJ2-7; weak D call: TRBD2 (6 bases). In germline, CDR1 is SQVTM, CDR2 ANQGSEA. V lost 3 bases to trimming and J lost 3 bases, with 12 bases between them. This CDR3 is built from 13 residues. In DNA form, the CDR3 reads TGCAGCGTTGATACGGGGAGGAACTACGAGCAGTACTTC. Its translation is CSVDTGRNYEQYF.

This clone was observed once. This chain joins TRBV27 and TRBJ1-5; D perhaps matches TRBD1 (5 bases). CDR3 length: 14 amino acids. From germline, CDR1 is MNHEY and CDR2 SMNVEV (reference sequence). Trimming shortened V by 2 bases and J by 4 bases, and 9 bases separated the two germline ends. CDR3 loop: CASSLNGGNQPQHF. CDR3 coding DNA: TGTGCCAGCAGTTTAAACGGGGGAAATCAGCCCCAGCATTTT.

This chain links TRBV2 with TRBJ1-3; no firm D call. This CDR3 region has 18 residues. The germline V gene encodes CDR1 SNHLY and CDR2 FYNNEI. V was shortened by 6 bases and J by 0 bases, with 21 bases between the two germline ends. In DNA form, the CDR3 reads TGTGCCAGCAGCATACCTACAGATAGCACTTTCTCTGGAAACACCATATATTTT. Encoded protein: CASSIPTDSTFSGNTIYF.

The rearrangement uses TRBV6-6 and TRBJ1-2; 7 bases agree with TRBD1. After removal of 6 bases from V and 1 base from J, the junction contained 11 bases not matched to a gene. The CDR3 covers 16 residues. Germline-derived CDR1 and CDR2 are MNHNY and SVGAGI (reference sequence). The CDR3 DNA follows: TGTGCCAGCAGAAGGGACAGCGGCGGCGTTAACTATGGCTACACCTTC. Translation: CASRRDSGGVNYGYTF.

The CDR3 region has the DNA TGTGCCAGCAGCCAAGCAGGGGAAGCTGGAAACACCATATATTTT. Translation: CASSQAGEAGNTIYF. The J gene is TRBJ1-3, the V gene TRBV4-2; D may be TRBD1 (6 bases). V lost 1 base, J lost 2 bases, and 9 bases lay in between. Germline CDR1 reads LGHNA; CDR2 reads YNFKEQ. The CDR3 runs to 15 residues.

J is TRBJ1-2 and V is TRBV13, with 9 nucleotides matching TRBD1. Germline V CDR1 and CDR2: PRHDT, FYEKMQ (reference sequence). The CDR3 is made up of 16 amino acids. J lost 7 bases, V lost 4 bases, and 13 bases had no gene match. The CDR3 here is CASSSKPGQGSGGYTF. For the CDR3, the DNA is TGTGCCAGCAGCTCAAAACCGGGACAGGGATCGGGTGGCTACACCTTC.

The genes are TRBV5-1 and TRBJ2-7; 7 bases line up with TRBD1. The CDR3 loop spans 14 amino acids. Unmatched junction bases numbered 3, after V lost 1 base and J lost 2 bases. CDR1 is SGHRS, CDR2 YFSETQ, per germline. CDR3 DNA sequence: TGCGCCAGCAGCTTGTGGGACAGCGCCTACGAGCAGTACTTC. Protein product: CASSLWDSAYEQYF.

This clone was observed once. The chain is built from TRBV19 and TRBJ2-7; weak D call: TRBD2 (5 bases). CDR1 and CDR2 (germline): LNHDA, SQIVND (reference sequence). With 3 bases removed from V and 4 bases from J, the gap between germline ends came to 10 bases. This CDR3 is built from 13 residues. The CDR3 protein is CASSIGVLYEQYF. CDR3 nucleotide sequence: TGTGCCAGTAGTATCGGGGTCCTGTACGAGCAGTACTTC.

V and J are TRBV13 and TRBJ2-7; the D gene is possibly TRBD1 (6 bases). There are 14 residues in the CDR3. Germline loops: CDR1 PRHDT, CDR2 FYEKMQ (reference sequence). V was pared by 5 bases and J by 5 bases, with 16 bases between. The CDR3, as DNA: TGTGCCAGCAGCCCCCGCCAGGACAGTCACGAGCAGTACTTC. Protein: CASSPRQDSHEQYF. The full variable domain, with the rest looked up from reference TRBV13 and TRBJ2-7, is AAGVIQSPRHLIKEKRETATLKCYPIPRHDTVYWYQQGPGQDPQFLISFYEKMQSDKGSIPDRFSAQQFSDYHSELNMSSLELGDSALYFCASSPRQDSHEQYFGPGTRLTVT.

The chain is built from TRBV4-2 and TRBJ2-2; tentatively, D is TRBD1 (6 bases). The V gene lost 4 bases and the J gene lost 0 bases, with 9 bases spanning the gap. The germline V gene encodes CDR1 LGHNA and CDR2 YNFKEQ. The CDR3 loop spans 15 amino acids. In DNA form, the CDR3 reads TGTGCCAGCAGCCTTGGGACACCGAACACCGGGGAGCTGTTTTTT. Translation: CASSLGTPNTGELFF.

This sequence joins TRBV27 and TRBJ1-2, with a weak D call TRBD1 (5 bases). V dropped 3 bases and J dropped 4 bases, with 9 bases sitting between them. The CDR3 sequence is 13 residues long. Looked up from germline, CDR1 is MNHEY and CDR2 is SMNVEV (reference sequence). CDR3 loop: CASSFRGGYGYTF. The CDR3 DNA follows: TGTGCCAGCAGTTTTCGTGGGGGCTATGGCTACACCTTC.

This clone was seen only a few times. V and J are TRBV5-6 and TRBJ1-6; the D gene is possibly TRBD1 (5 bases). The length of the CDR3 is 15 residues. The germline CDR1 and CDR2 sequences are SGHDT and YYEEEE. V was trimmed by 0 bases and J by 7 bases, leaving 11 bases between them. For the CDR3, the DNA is TGTGCCAGCAGCTTGGAGGCAGGGATCAATTCACCCCTCCACTTT. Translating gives CASSLEAGINSPLHF.

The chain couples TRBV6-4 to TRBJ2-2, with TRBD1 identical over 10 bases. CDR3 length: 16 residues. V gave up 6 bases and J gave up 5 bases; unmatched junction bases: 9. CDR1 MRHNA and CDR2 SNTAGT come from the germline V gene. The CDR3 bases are TGTGCCAGCAGGGGGGACAGGGGACCGGGGACCGGGGAGCTGTTTTTT. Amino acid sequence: CASRGDRGPGTGELFF.

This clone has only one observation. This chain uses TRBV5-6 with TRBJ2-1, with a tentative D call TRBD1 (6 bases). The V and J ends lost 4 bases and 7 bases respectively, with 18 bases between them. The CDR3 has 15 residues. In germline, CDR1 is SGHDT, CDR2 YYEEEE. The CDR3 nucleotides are TGTGCCAGCAGCCCAAGGGGGTGGGGTTCAAATGAGCAGTTCTTC. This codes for CASSPRGWGSNEQFF.

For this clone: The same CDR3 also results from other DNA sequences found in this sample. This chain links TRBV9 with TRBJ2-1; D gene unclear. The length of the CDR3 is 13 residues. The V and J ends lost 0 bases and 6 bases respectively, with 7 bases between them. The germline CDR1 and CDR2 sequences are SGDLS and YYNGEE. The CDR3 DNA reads TGTGCCAGCAGCGTAGTACTGGGCAATGAGCAGTTCTTC. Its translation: CASSVVLGNEQFF.

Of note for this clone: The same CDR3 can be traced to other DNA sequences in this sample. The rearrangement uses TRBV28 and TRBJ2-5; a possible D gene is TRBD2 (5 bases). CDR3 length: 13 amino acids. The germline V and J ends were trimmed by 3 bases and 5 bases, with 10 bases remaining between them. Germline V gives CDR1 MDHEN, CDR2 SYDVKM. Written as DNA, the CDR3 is TGTGCCAGCAGTTTCGGGGAAGGGGAGACCCAGTACTTC. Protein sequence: CASSFGEGETQYF.

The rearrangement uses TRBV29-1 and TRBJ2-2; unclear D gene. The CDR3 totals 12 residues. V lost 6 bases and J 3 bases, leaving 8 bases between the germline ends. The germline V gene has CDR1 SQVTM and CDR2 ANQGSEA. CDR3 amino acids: CSVGQDTGELFF. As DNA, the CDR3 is TGCAGCGTGGGCCAGGACACCGGGGAGCTGTTTTTT.

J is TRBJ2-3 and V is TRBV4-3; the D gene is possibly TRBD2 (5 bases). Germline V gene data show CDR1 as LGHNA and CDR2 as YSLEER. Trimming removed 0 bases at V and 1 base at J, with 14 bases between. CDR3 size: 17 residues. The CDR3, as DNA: TGCGCCAGCAGCCAAGATAAAGAGGGAGTGGGCACAGATACGCAGTATTTT. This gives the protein CASSQDKEGVGTDTQYF.

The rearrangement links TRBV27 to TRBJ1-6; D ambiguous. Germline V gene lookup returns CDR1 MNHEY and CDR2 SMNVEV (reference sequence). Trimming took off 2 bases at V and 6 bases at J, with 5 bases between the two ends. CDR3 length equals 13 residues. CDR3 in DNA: TGTGCCAGCAGTTTAGGAACTAATTCACCCCTCCACTTT. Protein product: CASSLGTNSPLHF.

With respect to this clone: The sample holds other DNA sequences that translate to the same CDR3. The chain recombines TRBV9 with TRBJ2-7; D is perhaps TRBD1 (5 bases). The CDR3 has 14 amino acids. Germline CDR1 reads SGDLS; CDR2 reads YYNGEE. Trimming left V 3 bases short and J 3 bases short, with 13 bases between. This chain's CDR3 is CASSGGQGSYEQYF. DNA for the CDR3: TGTGCCAGCAGCGGCGGCCAGGGCAGCTACGAGCAGTACTTC.